This T cell receptor (beta chain) was obtained from a study of graft-versus-host responses after intestinal transplantation. This CDR3 comprises 15 residues. V shed 5 bases and J 10 bases; nucleotides not matched to a gene: 10. From germline, CDR1 is LNHDA and CDR2 SQIVND (reference sequence). Study results and caveats: Some GvH clones were seen earlier in gut or blood, suggesting intestinal origin. Declines in HvG clones occurring early post-transplant were associated with peak circulating GvH clone levels.

In the case of this clone: Its specificity is unknown.

Sequencing used immunoSEQ multiplex PCR; TCRdb keeps in-frame clones, though not all of them. The sample records roughly 80,000 clones, around nine tenths being singletons. This receptor was identified in a human donor who was the organ donor for an intestinal transplant. The sequences come from unstimulated CD8+ T cells sorted from spleen or lymph node cells, collected before transplant. The chain has TRBV19 and TRBJ1-6; 8 nucleotides agree with TRBD1. DNA for the CDR3: TGTGCCAGTAGTGATTCTCAGGGGGCTCAGTCACCCCTCCACTTT. This codes for CASSDSQGAQSPLHF.